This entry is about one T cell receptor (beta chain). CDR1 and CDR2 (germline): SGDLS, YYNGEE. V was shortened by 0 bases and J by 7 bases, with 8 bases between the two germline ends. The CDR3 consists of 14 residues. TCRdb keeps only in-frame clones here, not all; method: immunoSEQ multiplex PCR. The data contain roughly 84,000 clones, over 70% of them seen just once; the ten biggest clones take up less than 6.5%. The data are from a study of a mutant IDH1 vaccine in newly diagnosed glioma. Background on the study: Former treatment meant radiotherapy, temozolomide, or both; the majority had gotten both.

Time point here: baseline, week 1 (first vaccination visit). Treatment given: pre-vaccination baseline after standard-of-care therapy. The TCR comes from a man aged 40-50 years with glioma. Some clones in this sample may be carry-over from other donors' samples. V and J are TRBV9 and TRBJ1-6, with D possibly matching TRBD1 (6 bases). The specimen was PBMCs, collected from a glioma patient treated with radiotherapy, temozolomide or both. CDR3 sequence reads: CASSVGQVNSPLHF. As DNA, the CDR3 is TGTGCCAGCAGCGTAGGACAGGTCAATTCACCCCTCCACTTT.